This T cell receptor beta chain was captured by sequencing in a study of identical twins. Study-level points and caveats: Monozygotic twin pairs showed more out-of-frame TCR alpha sharing than models estimated. Reduced insertions were recorded for abundant cord blood beta clonotypes, with no such pattern in memory repertoires.

Every donor was a healthy Caucasian. The CDR3 runs to 14 residues. Unmatched junction bases numbered 7, after V lost 5 bases and J lost 3 bases. This clonotype was counted between two and nine times. Its antigen is not known. After template switching added a universal primer site, the resulting cDNA carried unique molecular identifiers. One entry per CDR3 protein, called by TCRdb with MiXCR from the 5' RACE reads. The sample has 460,000 or so distinct CDR3 sequences, approximately 15% seen once; the top ten hold over 0.5%. The data were also submitted as part of a second study, on yellow fever vaccine responses in identical twins.

The clonotype comes from a woman aged 18-29 years in good health. The V call is TRBV12-3 or TRBV12-4, the J call TRBJ2-7, with 7 positions matching TRBD1. Material for sequencing was CD4+ T cells sorted from blood. CDR3: CASSLRDSIYEQYF. CDR3 coding DNA: TGTGCCAGCAGTCTAAGGGACAGTATCTACGAGCAGTACTTC.